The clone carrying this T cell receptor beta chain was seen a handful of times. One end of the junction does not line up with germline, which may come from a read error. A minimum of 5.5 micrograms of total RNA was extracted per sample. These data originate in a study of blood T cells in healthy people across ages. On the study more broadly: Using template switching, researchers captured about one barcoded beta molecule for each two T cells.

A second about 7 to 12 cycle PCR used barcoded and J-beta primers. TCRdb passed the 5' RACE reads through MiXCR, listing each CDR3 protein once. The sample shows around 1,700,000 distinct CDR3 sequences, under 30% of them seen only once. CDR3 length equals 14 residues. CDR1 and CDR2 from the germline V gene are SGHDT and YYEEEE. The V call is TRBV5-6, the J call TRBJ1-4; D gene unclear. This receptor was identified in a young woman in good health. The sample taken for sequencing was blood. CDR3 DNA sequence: TGTGCTAGCAGCACGACGGCGCCTAATGAAAAACTGTTTTTT. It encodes CASSTTAPNEKLFF.